Below are 27 T cell receptor beta chains sequenced from a single sample in a study of OX40 agonist ivuxolimab in advanced cancers. Sequencing was performed with immunoSEQ multiplex PCR; in TCRdb, only in-frame clones are kept and a portion is missing. The profile shows over 70,000 clones, just under 90% of them singletons. Here the sequenced sample was CD4+ or CD8+ T cells sorted from blood, taken in a trial of the OX40 agonist ivuxolimab. Receptors were obtained from an adult with an advanced solid tumor such as melanoma, head and neck, liver or kidney cancer.

This clone has a handful of counts. The gene calls are TRBV10-2 and TRBJ2-7; 9 nucleotides match TRBD1. The V gene end was trimmed by 8 bases and the J gene end by 5 bases; junction bases not matched to a gene: 7. The CDR3 runs to 13 residues. Germline-derived CDR1 and CDR2 are WSHSY and SAAADI. DNA of the CDR3: TGCGCCAGCGGTCCCGGGACAGGGAACGAGCAGTACTTC. Protein product: CASGPGTGNEQYF.

The rearrangement uses TRBV27 and TRBJ2-7; 7 nucleotides agree with TRBD1. The CDR3 is made up of 14 amino acids. Germline V CDR1 and CDR2: MNHEY, SMNVEV (reference sequence). Unmatched junction bases numbered 2, after V lost 1 base and J lost 2 bases. The CDR3 region has the DNA TGTGCCAGCAGTTTATTTCAGGGGGCCTACGAGCAGTACTTC. It translates to CASSLFQGAYEQYF.

The table lists this clone with a few counts. This chain joins TRBV19 and TRBJ1-1, with a weak D call TRBD1 (6 bases). Trimming left V 6 bases short and J 3 bases short, with 8 bases between. The germline gives CDR1 LNHDA, CDR2 SQIVND (reference sequence). The CDR3 contains 12 residues. As DNA, the CDR3 is TGTGCCAGTAGCCCAGGGGACACTGAAGCTTTCTTT. This translates into CASSPGDTEAFF.

CDR3 in amino acids: CASTVGGETEAFF. The CDR3 nucleotides read TGCGCCAGCACCGTCGGGGGAGAGACTGAAGCTTTCTTT. This rearrangement joins TRBV10-2 to TRBJ1-1; weak D call: TRBD1 (5 bases). The germline V and J ends were trimmed by 7 bases and 5 bases, with 14 bases remaining between them. Germline-derived CDR1 and CDR2 are WSHSY and SAAADI. The CDR3 totals 13 residues.

DNA of the CDR3: TGTGCCAGCAGCCCGGGGGGATACGAGCAGTACTTC. Translated: CASSPGGYEQYF. This chain uses TRBV28 with TRBJ2-7, with 7 bases matching TRBD2. The CDR3 is 12 amino acids. V lost 6 bases to trimming and J lost 4 bases; unmatched junction nucleotides: 3. The germline V gene encodes CDR1 MDHEN and CDR2 SYDVKM.

This clone has a single count. The V call is TRBV25-1, the J call TRBJ2-1; 8 bases agree with TRBD1. The germline V gene has CDR1 MGHDK and CDR2 SYGVNS. With V trimmed by 7 bases and J by 5 bases, 4 bases remained unmatched. The CDR3 contains 13 residues. The CDR3 nucleotides are TGTGCCAGCATTAGACAGGGGAACAATGAGCAGTTCTTC. The encoded protein is CASIRQGNNEQFF.

The rearrangement uses TRBV15 and TRBJ1-1; D call uncertain. CDR1 LNHNV and CDR2 YYDKDF come from the germline V gene (reference sequence). CDR3 length equals 14 residues. V was clipped by 0 bases and J by 11 bases, with 16 bases between them. The CDR3 spells CATSRDQRQGLAFF. CDR3 nucleotides: TGTGCCACCAGCAGAGATCAAAGACAAGGGTTGGCTTTCTTT. Supplemented by reference TRBV15 and TRBJ1-1, the full variable domain reads DAMVIQNPRYQVTQFGKPVTLSCSQTLNHNVMYWYQQKSSQAPKLLFHYYDKDFNNEADTPDNFQSRRPNTSFCFLDIRSPGLGDTAMYLCATSRDQRQGLAFFGQGTRLTVV.

This chain joins TRBV29-1 and TRBJ2-7; 11 nucleotides match TRBD2. V lost 0 bases, J lost 9 bases, and 16 bases stayed unmatched. CDR1 SQVTM and CDR2 ANQGSEA come from the germline V gene. The CDR3 covers 17 residues. This CDR3 reads CSVEDLDRASGGTGQYF. The CDR3 nucleotides read TGCAGCGTTGAAGATCTTGATCGGGCTAGCGGGGGGACGGGGCAGTACTTC.

The rearrangement uses TRBV6-1 and TRBJ1-6; maybe TRBD1 (5 bases). The CDR3 runs to 16 residues. V lost 4 bases and J 6 bases, leaving 16 bases between the germline ends. Germline V gene data show CDR1 as MNHNS and CDR2 as SASEGT. CDR3 in DNA: TGTGCCAGCAGTGGGGTCGGGGGGTCGCCTAATTCACCCCTCCACTTT. It encodes CASSGVGGSPNSPLHF.

J is TRBJ1-1 and V is TRBV19; 8 bases line up with TRBD1. The V segment lost 6 bases and the J segment 7 bases; nucleotides outside the gene matches: 10. CDR3 size: 14 residues. Germline values: CDR1 LNHDA, CDR2 SQIVND (reference sequence). CDR3 loop: CASRTGESGSEAFF. In nucleotides, the CDR3 is TGTGCCAGTAGGACAGGGGAAAGTGGGAGTGAAGCTTTCTTT.

The chain couples TRBV19 to TRBJ2-7; D perhaps matches TRBD1 (5 bases). CDR1 and CDR2 (germline): LNHDA, SQIVND (reference sequence). CDR3 length: 11 amino acids. With 8 bases removed from V and 1 base from J, the gap between germline ends came to 6 bases. The chain's CDR3 is CASGQSYEQYF. The CDR3 DNA reads TGTGCCAGTGGACAATCCTACGAGCAGTACTTC.

This chain connects TRBV6-1 to TRBJ1-1, with 11 bases identical to TRBD1. The CDR3 spans 17 residues. The J segment lost 4 bases and the V segment lost 3 bases, leaving 10 bases of the junction unmatched. The germline CDR1 and CDR2 sequences are MNHNS and SASEGT. In DNA, the CDR3 is TGTGCCAGCAGTGAGGACAGGGGGCTAGATTTGGGCACTGAAGCTTTCTTT. Protein sequence: CASSEDRGLDLGTEAFF.

The chain carries TRBV7-3 and TRBJ2-1, with D perhaps matching TRBD1 (6 bases). Germline assignment: CDR1 SGHTA and CDR2 FQGTGA. CDR3 length equals 13 residues. V was cut by 2 bases and J by 6 bases, with 8 bases left in between. The CDR3 region is CASSLGQFNEQFF. The CDR3 nucleotides are TGTGCCAGCAGCTTAGGACAGTTCAATGAGCAGTTCTTC.

The chain uses TRBV2 and TRBJ2-3, with 7 bases lining up with TRBD2. The CDR3 sequence is 17 residues long. With V trimmed by 6 bases and J by 2 bases, 14 bases remained unmatched. Germline CDR1 SNHLY, CDR2 FYNNEI. The CDR3 region has the DNA TGTGCCAGCAGCGTTAGCGGGTTTGGCTATGACACAGATACGCAGTATTTT. It is translated as CASSVSGFGYDTDTQYF.

This sequence joins TRBV29-1 and TRBJ1-1; D not resolved. Germline CDR1 and CDR2: SQVTM and ANQGSEA. The V end was cut by 4 bases, the J end by 2 bases, with 8 bases between. The CDR3 is 12 residues long. The CDR3 loop reads CSVGLGNTEAFF. CDR3 DNA sequence: TGCAGCGTTGGATTGGGAAACACTGAAGCTTTCTTT.

This chain connects TRBV29-1 to TRBJ2-7, with D perhaps matching TRBD1 (5 bases). V was shortened by 7 bases and J by 0 bases, with 13 bases between the two germline ends. The CDR3 runs 13 residues. Germline loops: CDR1 SQVTM, CDR2 ANQGSEA. The CDR3 nucleotides read TGCAGCGCCCTGGCCAGGGCCTCCTACGAGCAGTACTTC. Translated: CSALARASYEQYF.

J is TRBJ2-3 and V is TRBV5-8; TRBD1 or TRBD2 may be the D gene (6 bases each). V dropped 2 bases and J dropped 5 bases, with 12 bases sitting between them. This CDR3 has 14 residues. In germline, CDR1 is SGHTS, CDR2 YDEGEE. The CDR3 DNA sequence: TGTGCCAGCAGCTTCCGGGGGCCCCTAGATACGCAGTATTTT. Translation gives CASSFRGPLDTQYF.

The genes are TRBV7-3 and TRBJ2-7; 12 nucleotides match TRBD2. Germline CDR1 and CDR2: SGHTA and FQGTGA. Trimming at V came to 5 bases and at J to 3 bases, leaving 5 bases not matched to a gene. The CDR3 is made up of 15 amino acids. The CDR3 bases are TGTGCCAGCAGCCGGCTAGCGGGGGGGCACTACGAGCAGTACTTC. Its protein is CASSRLAGGHYEQYF. Complete variable domain (other parts from reference TRBV7-3 and TRBJ2-7): GAGVSQTPSNKVTEKGKYVELRCDPISGHTALYWYRQSLGQGPEFLIYFQGTGAADDSGLPNDRFFAVRPEGSVSTLKIQRTERGDSAVYLCASSRLAGGHYEQYFGPGTRLTVT.

The CDR3 here is CASSSRRRGENSPLHF. The CDR3 DNA reads TGTGCCAGCAGTTCCCGTCGCAGGGGCGAAAATTCACCCCTCCACTTT. V and J are TRBV27 and TRBJ1-6, with D possibly TRBD1 on 6 matching bases. V was trimmed by 4 bases and J by 7 bases, leaving 17 bases between them. Per the germline V gene, CDR1 is MNHEY and CDR2 is SMNVEV (reference sequence). This CDR3 has 16 residues.

This clone was seen only once. This sequence joins TRBV7-8 and TRBJ1-5, with 12 bases aligning to TRBD1. Germline trimming cut 3 bases from V and 6 bases from J; bases unmatched to any gene: 3. The CDR3 loop spans 15 amino acids. Germline lookup yields CDR1 SGHVS and CDR2 FQNEAQ. CDR3 sequence: CASSLGQGAGQPQHF. CDR3 nucleotide sequence: TGTGCCAGCAGCTTGGGACAGGGGGCTGGTCAGCCCCAGCATTTT.

This chain joins TRBV18 and TRBJ2-7, with 8 bases matching TRBD1. The CDR3 runs to 24 residues. Germline V gives CDR1 KGHSH, CDR2 LQKENI. J lost 1 base, V lost 5 bases, and 34 bases had no gene match. The DNA for the CDR3 is TGTGCCAGCTCAGGGGGACAGGCGCGTGATCCTGATCCCCAGCGCTGGGGTGGGTCCTACGAGCAGTACTTC. Translated, it gives CASSGGQARDPDPQRWGGSYEQYF.

This clone was recorded only once. The rearrangement uses TRBV27 and TRBJ1-5; possibly TRBD1 for D (5 bases). CDR1 is MNHEY, CDR2 SMNVEV, per germline (reference sequence). The germline V and J ends were trimmed by 2 bases and 3 bases, with 8 bases remaining between them. CDR3 size: 14 residues. CDR3 DNA: TGTGCCAGCAGTTTACAGGGAAACAATCAGCCCCAGCATTTT. The encoded protein is CASSLQGNNQPQHF.

The chain combines TRBV10-1 with TRBJ2-7; D is ambiguous. V lost 3 bases and J lost 1, with 4 bases in between. Germline loops: CDR1 WNHNN, CDR2 SYGVQD (reference sequence). This CDR3 comprises 12 residues. CDR3 coding DNA: TGCGCCAGCAGTGATGGATCCTACGAGCAGTACTTC. This encodes CASSDGSYEQYF.

The V and J genes are TRBV15 and TRBJ1-5; TRBD1 is a possible D gene (5 bases). Germline CDR1 and CDR2: LNHNV and YYDKDF (reference sequence). The CDR3 totals 15 residues. Trimming left V 6 bases short and J 5 bases short, with 17 bases between. The CDR3, as DNA: TGTGCCACCAGGGGACTTAGAGACGGCCATCAGCCCCAGCATTTT. Its protein is CATRGLRDGHQPQHF.

The genes are TRBV10-3 and TRBJ1-2, with D tentatively TRBD1 (5 bases). Between the trimmed V and J ends, which lost 7 bases and 7 bases, there was a span of 13 bases. Germline V gene data show CDR1 as ENHRY and CDR2 as SYGVKD. This CDR3 comprises 12 residues. The CDR3 sequence is CAITQGGVGYTF. The CDR3 bases are TGTGCCATCACCCAGGGAGGGGTTGGCTACACCTTC.

This clone was found once. The chain is built from TRBV7-9 and TRBJ1-2; TRBD1 matches 7 bases. Per germline, CDR1 SEHNR and CDR2 FQNEAQ (reference sequence). The CDR3 loop spans 15 amino acids. V was clipped by 5 bases and J by 0 bases; unmatched bases: 6. The CDR3 coding sequence is TGTGCCAGCAGCCCCCGGGACAGATCTAACTATGGCTACACCTTC. This encodes CASSPRDRSNYGYTF.

The chain uses TRBV28 and TRBJ1-5; tentative D call: TRBD1 (5 bases). Trimming removed 2 bases at V and 7 bases at J, with 15 bases between. In germline, CDR1 is MDHEN, CDR2 SYDVKM. This CDR3 has 15 residues. DNA of the CDR3: TGTGCCAGCAGTTTAACGGTAAGGGGAGGGCAGCCCCAGCATTTT. The encoded protein is CASSLTVRGGQPQHF.